One sample yielded the 12 T cell receptor beta chains listed below, sequenced in a study of T-cell reconstitution after alpha-beta-depleted transplantation in children. For TCRbeta, the library was prepared with unique molecular identifiers. TCRdb redid the calling of the PCR reads with MiXCR, one entry per CDR3 protein. The table has around 270,000 distinct CDR3 sequences, over 7.5% seen once; the top ten hold about 9.3%. Study-wide findings and caveats: Fresh T-cell production supplied most of the T-cell counts and diversity seen one year after transplant.

For these receptors, no antigen is known. Sequenced material: peripheral blood, taken 360 days after TCRalphabeta/CD19-depleted stem cell transplant. The source of these receptors is a female patient younger than 10 who had a stem cell transplant for Fanconi anemia, so the T cells may come from the graft donor.

The table lists this clonotype with many counts. The chain uses TRBV10-3 and TRBJ1-2; 7 positions agree with TRBD1. This CDR3 comprises 13 residues. Germline CDR1 and CDR2: ENHRY and SYGVKD. J gave up 0 bases and V 6 bases, and 1 base lay outside the gene matches. The CDR3 loop reads CAIRDRTNYGYTF. CDR3 nucleotide sequence: TGTGCCATCAGGGACAGGACTAACTATGGCTACACCTTC.

This clonotype was found many times. V and J are TRBV6-1 and TRBJ2-1; D is unresolved. The CDR3 spans 16 residues. Germline V gene lookup returns CDR1 MNHNS and CDR2 SASEGT. V was cut by 5 bases and J by 0 bases, with 14 bases left in between. CDR3 in amino acids: CASSPLWVSSYNEQFF. CDR3 DNA sequence: TGTGCCAGCAGTCCCCTTTGGGTCAGCTCCTACAATGAGCAGTTCTTC.

This clonotype appeared a few times. This chain connects TRBV27 to TRBJ2-4; 10 nucleotides align to TRBD2. Germline loops: CDR1 MNHEY, CDR2 SMNVEV (reference sequence). V shed 6 bases and J 4 bases; nucleotides not matched to a gene: 0. CDR3 length equals 13 residues. The CDR3 sequence is CASRTSGKNIQYF. DNA for the CDR3: TGTGCCAGCAGGACTAGCGGGAAAAACATTCAGTACTTC.

A few counts support this clonotype. The chain links TRBV9 to TRBJ1-2; D is unclear. Germline CDR1 is SGDLS and CDR2 is YYNGEE. This CDR3 is built from 16 residues. V lost 6 bases to trimming and J lost 0 bases, with 18 bases between them. The CDR3 sequence is CASIPLTRGANYGYTF. As DNA, the CDR3 is TGTGCCAGCATACCTCTAACCCGAGGAGCTAACTATGGCTACACCTTC.

This clonotype was seen a few times. This chain joins TRBV6-4 and TRBJ1-5, with D possibly TRBD1 on 6 matching bases. Germline V lookup: CDR1 MRHNA, CDR2 SNTAGT. Trimming took off 3 bases at V and 7 bases at J, with 13 bases between the two ends. The CDR3 covers 14 residues. The chain's CDR3 is CASSEQGGTQPQHF. The CDR3 DNA follows: TGTGCCAGCAGTGAACAGGGAGGGACGCAGCCCCAGCATTTT.

The chain couples TRBV7-3 to TRBJ2-6; D may be TRBD1 (7 bases). This CDR3 region has 15 residues. Germline V gene data show CDR1 as SGHTA and CDR2 as FQGTGA. Trimming cost V 5 bases and J 4 bases, with 12 bases left between them. CDR3 nucleotides: TGTGCCAGCAGCCCCGCAGGGGGGGGGGCCAACGTCCTGACTTTC. It is translated as CASSPAGGGANVLTF.

This clonotype was detected ten times or more. This rearrangement joins TRBV5-6 to TRBJ1-1, with D unclear. The CDR3 is made up of 11 amino acids. V gave up 2 bases and J gave up 7 bases, with 6 bases separating them. The germline V gene encodes CDR1 SGHDT and CDR2 YYEEEE. The CDR3 sequence: CASSFRSEAFF. In DNA, the CDR3 is TGTGCCAGCAGCTTTCGGAGTGAAGCTTTCTTT. The full variable domain, with the rest looked up from reference TRBV5-6 and TRBJ1-1, is DAGVTQSPTHLIKTRGQQVTLRCSPKSGHDTVSWYQQALGQGPQFIFQYYEEEERQRGNFPDRFSGHQFPNYSSELNVNALLLGDSALYLCASSFRSEAFFGQGTRLTVV.

This clonotype was picked up many times. The gene calls are TRBV29-1 and TRBJ2-2; perhaps TRBD2 as D (6 bases). The CDR3 contains 12 residues. V gave up 0 bases and J gave up 11 bases, with 10 bases separating them. Germline-derived CDR1 and CDR2 are SQVTM and ANQGSEA. The CDR3 nucleotides read TGCAGCGTTGAAGAGGGGGGAAGAGAGCTGTTTTTT. As protein: CSVEEGGRELFF.

This clonotype came up many times. V usage is TRBV7-2 and J usage is TRBJ2-7, with TRBD1 matching over 8 bases. After removal of 5 bases from V and 1 base from J, the junction contained 7 bases not matched to a gene. Germline CDR1 is SGHTA and CDR2 is FQGNSA. The CDR3 totals 15 residues. The CDR3 coding sequence is TGTGCCAGCAGCATCCGACAGGGGAGGTCCTACGAGCAGTACTTC. Translation gives CASSIRQGRSYEQYF.

The sample holds many counts of this clonotype. The chain combines TRBV12-3 or TRBV12-4 with TRBJ2-7, with D perhaps matching TRBD1 or TRBD2 (5 bases each). V lost 1 base and J lost 4, with 14 bases in between. The CDR3 sequence is 15 residues long. The CDR3 sequence: CASSLGLRGLYEQYF. The CDR3 nucleotides read TGTGCCAGCAGTTTAGGATTACGGGGCTTGTACGAGCAGTACTTC.

The chain combines TRBV4-3 with TRBJ2-7, with no clear D. V lost 0 bases, J lost 2 bases, and 11 bases lay in between. The length of the CDR3 is 15 residues. CDR1 and CDR2 from the germline V gene are LGHNA and YSLEER. The CDR3 spells CASSQESPAAYEQYF. As DNA, the CDR3 is TGCGCCAGCAGCCAAGAATCCCCGGCAGCCTACGAGCAGTACTTC.

This clonotype was recorded a few times. The chain is built from TRBV24-1 and TRBJ2-5; TRBD1 matches at 10 bases. Germline V gene sequence: CDR1 KGHDR, CDR2 SFDVKD. The CDR3 contains 17 residues. The V and J ends lost 3 bases and 4 bases, in that order; junction bases with no gene match: 10. CDR3 residues: CATSDPPLGTGAETQYF. The CDR3 DNA is TGTGCCACCAGTGATCCTCCCCTCGGGACAGGGGCAGAGACCCAGTACTTC.